Described below is a single T cell receptor beta chain sequence and its context. CDR1 is SGHNT and CDR2 is YYREEE in the germline V gene (reference sequence). CDR3 length equals 12 residues. Trimming pared 2 bases from V and 5 bases from J, leaving 7 bases between. This entry belongs to a study of cytomegalovirus exposure and HLA in healthy donors. It was with 60 Vbeta and 13 Jbeta primers that the PCR ran. How the authors handled the data: A later analysis counted approximately 88 million unique TCR beta chains, 9.5 million to 12 million shared. Produced via immunoSEQ multiplex PCR; TCRdb's table is partial and in-frame only. V and J calls and clone size are those listed in that table; D and trimming were worked out from the DNA. This table holds roughly 250,000 clones, roughly 70% found once.

The receptor comes from a female donor in good health and CMV-seronegative. This chain connects TRBV5-4 to TRBJ2-5; D might be TRBD2 (5 bases). The sample taken for sequencing was PBMCs. CDR3 sequence reads: CASSLLGETQYF. The DNA for the CDR3 is TGTGCCAGCAGCTTACTAGGGGAGACCCAGTACTTC. The whole variable domain, filled in from reference TRBV5-4 and TRBJ2-5, reads ETGVTQSPTHLIKTRGQQVTLRCSSQSGHNTVSWYQQALGQGPQFIFQYYREEENGRGNFPPRFSGLQFPNYSSELNVNALELDDSALYLCASSLLGETQYFGPGTRLLVL.